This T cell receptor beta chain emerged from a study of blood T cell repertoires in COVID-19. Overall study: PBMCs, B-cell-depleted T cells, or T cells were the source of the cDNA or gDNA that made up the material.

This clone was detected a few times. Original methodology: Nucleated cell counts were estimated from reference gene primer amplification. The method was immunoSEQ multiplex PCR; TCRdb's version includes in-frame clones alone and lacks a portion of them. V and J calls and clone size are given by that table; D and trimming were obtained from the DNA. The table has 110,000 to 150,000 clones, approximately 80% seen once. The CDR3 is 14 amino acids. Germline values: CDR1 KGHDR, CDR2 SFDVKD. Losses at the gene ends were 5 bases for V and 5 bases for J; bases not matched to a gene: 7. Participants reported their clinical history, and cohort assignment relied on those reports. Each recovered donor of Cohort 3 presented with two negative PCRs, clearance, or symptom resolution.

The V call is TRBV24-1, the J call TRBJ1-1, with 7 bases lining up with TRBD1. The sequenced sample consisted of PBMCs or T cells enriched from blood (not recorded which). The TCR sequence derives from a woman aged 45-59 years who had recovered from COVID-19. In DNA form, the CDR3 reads TGTGCCACCAGTGGACCACAGGGGATGACTGAAGCTTTCTTT. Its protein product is CATSGPQGMTEAFF.